The T cell receptor (beta chain) described here comes from a study of T cell responses to AZD1222 COVID-19 vaccine. Study results and caveats: Just six AZD1222 recipients were seropositive at baseline. A mostly white British donor set with more females was recruited, and clonal diversity was possibly underestimated. Close to half of all spike-specific TCRs reportedly target regions of the variants that are unmutated.

Combined were second doses at about 4 or about 12 weeks. To note about this clone: Its antigen is undetermined.

Profiling relied on immunoSEQ multiplex PCR, and the TCRdb table lists in-frame clones only, not all of them. The table includes fewer than 90,000 clones, 70% to 90% detected once. Sequencing used peripheral blood, obtained 28 days after the second AZD1222 dose. The source is an adult who received the AZD1222 COVID-19 vaccine.

This CDR3 is CASSPGFSYEQYF. In DNA, the CDR3 is TGTGCCAGCTCACCAGGGTTTTCCTACGAGCAGTACTTC. The chain joins TRBV18 to TRBJ2-7; D is ambiguous. There are 13 residues in the CDR3. Trimming left V 2 bases short and J 1 base short, with 6 bases between. Germline V gene lookup returns CDR1 KGHSH and CDR2 LQKENI.